Sequencing of this T cell receptor (beta chain) was carried out in a study of blood T cell repertoires in COVID-19. Germline CDR1 is SGHTA and CDR2 is FQGNSA. V lost 1 base and J lost 4, with 13 bases in between. The CDR3 is 15 amino acids. Libraries were prepared by immunoSEQ multiplex PCR; TCRdb keeps only in-frame clonotypes and omits some of them. Of a few hundred thousand clones detected, about 90% appear once; the ten largest clones hold 14% to 15%. The sequenced material came from PBMCs or T cells enriched from blood (not recorded which). The chain employs TRBV7-2 and TRBJ2-5, with D possibly TRBD2 on 6 matching bases. This TCR was recovered from a woman in her fifties or sixties with acute COVID-19. The CDR3 region is CASSLVGGTPETQYF. The CDR3 region has the DNA TGTGCCAGCAGCTTAGTAGGCGGGACCCCAGAGACCCAGTACTTC.